Sequencing of this T cell receptor beta chain was carried out in a study of cytomegalovirus exposure and HLA in healthy donors. The PCR ran on 60 Vbeta and 13 Jbeta primers. Only in-frame clones appear in the TCRdb table, and some are missing; sequencing was by immunoSEQ multiplex PCR. In the table there are approximately 220,000 clones, under 80% of which are singletons. Specimen: PBMCs. The TCR sequence derives from a woman in her twenties or thirties in good health and CMV-seronegative.

For the CDR3, the DNA is TGTGCCAGCAGCCGGACAGGGGGCGGCTACACCTTC. Encoded protein: CASSRTGGGYTF. J is TRBJ1-2 and V is TRBV27, with 11 bases fitting TRBD1. This CDR3 is built from 12 residues. Germline CDR1 is MNHEY and CDR2 is SMNVEV (reference sequence). J lost 8 bases, V lost 6 bases, and 2 bases had no gene match.